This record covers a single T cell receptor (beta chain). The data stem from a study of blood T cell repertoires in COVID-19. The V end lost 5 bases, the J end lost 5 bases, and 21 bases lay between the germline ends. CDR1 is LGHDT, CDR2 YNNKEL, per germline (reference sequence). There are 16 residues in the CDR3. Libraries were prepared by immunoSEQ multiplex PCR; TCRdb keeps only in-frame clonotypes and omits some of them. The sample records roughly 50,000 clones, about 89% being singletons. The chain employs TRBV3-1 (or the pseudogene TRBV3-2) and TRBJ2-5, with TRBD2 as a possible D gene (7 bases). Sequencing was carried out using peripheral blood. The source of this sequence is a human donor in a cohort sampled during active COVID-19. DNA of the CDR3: TGTGCCAGCAGCGCAAATGGGGGGGGCGGGCATGAGACCCAGTACTTC. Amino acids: CASSANGGGGHETQYF.